The 5 T cell receptor beta chains presented below share a single source sample, sequenced in a study of blood T cell repertoires in COVID-19. The protocol was immunoSEQ multiplex PCR, while the TCRdb copy is restricted to in-frame clones and leaves out a portion. This sample has some 110,000 clones; less than 85% occur once, and the top ten carry 11% to 15%. Sequences were obtained from peripheral blood. These receptors came from a woman aged 55-70 years with acute or convalescent COVID-19.

The genes are TRBV6-8 and TRBJ2-7; D is undetermined. The CDR3 consists of 12 residues. Trimming took 7 bases from V and 5 from J, leaving 12 bases between them. The germline V gene encodes CDR1 MNHGY and CDR2 SAAAGT. In DNA, the CDR3 is TGTGCCAGCAACCCCGGAGTCCACGAGCAGTACTTC. It translates to CASNPGVHEQYF.

The V call is TRBV5-1, the J call TRBJ2-2; possible D gene TRBD1, 7 bases. This CDR3 has 14 amino acids. Germline assignment: CDR1 SGHRS and CDR2 YFSETQ. With 4 bases removed from V and 5 bases from J, the gap between germline ends came to 12 bases. The CDR3 DNA sequence: TGCGCCAGCAGCCGGGACAGCGGGACCGGGGAGCTGTTTTTT. Translation: CASSRDSGTGELFF.

This clone was seen only a few times. The chain recombines TRBV2 with TRBJ2-2, with D unclear. The length of the CDR3 is 11 residues. Per germline, CDR1 SNHLY and CDR2 FYNNEI. Trimming removed 4 bases at V and 8 bases at J, with 5 bases between. The CDR3 spells CASSAPGELFF. The DNA for the CDR3 is TGTGCCAGCAGTGCCCCAGGGGAGCTGTTTTTT.

The rearrangement joins TRBV7-9 to TRBJ2-3, with TRBD1 matching over 8 bases. Germline V gives CDR1 SEHNR, CDR2 FQNEAQ (reference sequence). Unmatched junction bases numbered 7, after V lost 5 bases and J lost 3 bases. This CDR3 comprises 15 residues. CDR3 bases: TGTGCCAGCAGCGTGGACAGGGCGACGACAGATACGCAGTATTTT. The encoded protein is CASSVDRATTDTQYF.

The CDR3 loop reads CASSRDLLAANTGELFF. The CDR3, as DNA: TGCGCCAGCAGCCGAGACCTACTAGCGGCGAACACCGGGGAGCTGTTTTTT. This chain links TRBV4-1 with TRBJ2-2, with 8 nucleotides matching TRBD2. CDR1 and CDR2 from the germline V gene are MGHRA and YSYEKL. Trimming took 4 bases from V and 0 from J; bases not matched to a gene: 7. This CDR3 spans 17 amino acids.